Here is one T cell receptor beta chain with its context. The data derive from a study of blood T cell repertoires in COVID-19. Study summary: Spain, Italy and the United States supplied samples that represented acute and convalescent COVID-19.

Study processing details: Estimation of nucleated cell counts was performed using reference gene primer amplification. Produced via immunoSEQ multiplex PCR; TCRdb's table is partial and in-frame only. V and J calls and clone size are those listed in that table; D and trimming were worked out from the DNA. Of 360,000 or so clones in the sample, roughly nine tenths were seen once. Cohort 3 donors counted as recovered after two negative PCRs, clearance, or resolved symptoms. Trimming shortened V by 4 bases and J by 6 bases, and 15 bases separated the two germline ends. The CDR3 runs 14 residues. Per the germline V gene, CDR1 is LGHDT and CDR2 is YNNKEL (reference sequence).

Source material: PBMCs or T cells enriched from blood (not recorded which). The chain combines TRBV3-1 (or the pseudogene TRBV3-2) with TRBJ1-1; D gene ambiguous. The clonotype was recovered from a woman aged 25 to 39 who had recovered from COVID-19. CDR3 in DNA: TGTGCCAGCAGCCGGGCCGATGGGCGGGCTGAAGCTTTCTTT. Translating it yields CASSRADGRAEAFF.